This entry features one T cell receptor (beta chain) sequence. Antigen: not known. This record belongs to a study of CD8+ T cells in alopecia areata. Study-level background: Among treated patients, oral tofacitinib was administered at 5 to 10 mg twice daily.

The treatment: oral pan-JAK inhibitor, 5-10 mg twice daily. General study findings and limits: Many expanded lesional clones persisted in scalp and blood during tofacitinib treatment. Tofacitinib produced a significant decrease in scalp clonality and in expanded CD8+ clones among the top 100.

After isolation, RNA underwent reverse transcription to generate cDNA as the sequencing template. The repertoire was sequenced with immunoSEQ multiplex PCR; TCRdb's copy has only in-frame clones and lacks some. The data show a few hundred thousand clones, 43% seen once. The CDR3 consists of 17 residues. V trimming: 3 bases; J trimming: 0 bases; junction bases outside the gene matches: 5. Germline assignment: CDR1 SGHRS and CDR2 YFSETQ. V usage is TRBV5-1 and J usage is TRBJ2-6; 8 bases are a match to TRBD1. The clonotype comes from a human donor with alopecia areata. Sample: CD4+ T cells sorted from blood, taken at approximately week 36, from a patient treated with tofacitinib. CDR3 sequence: CASSSGTGSSGANVLTF. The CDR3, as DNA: TGCGCCAGCAGCTCCGGGACAGGATCCTCTGGGGCCAACGTCCTGACTTTC. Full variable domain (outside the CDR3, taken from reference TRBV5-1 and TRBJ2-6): KAGVTQTPRYLIKTRGQQVTLSCSPISGHRSVSWYQQTPGQGLQFLFEYFSETQRNKGNFPGRFSGRQFSNSRSEMNVSTLELGDSALYLCASSSGTGSSGANVLTFGAGSRLTVL.